The sequence of this T cell receptor beta chain was determined in a study of cytomegalovirus exposure and HLA in healthy donors. Germline V CDR1 and CDR2: MDHEN, SYDVKM. The CDR3 is 12 residues long. The junction had 3 bases not matched to a gene; V was cut back by 5 bases and J by 11 bases. Overall study findings and caveats: In a later analysis, productive TCRs from donors in an Asian-associated ancestry cluster reportedly carried fewer N-insertions than the cohort mean. The authors excluded some V segments, including TRBV6-2 and TRBV6-3, as indistinguishable.

On this clone: Its antigen is as yet unknown.

The PCR contained 60 Vbeta and 13 Jbeta primers. The table came from immunoSEQ multiplex PCR; TCRdb's copy has only in-frame clones and leaves some out. The table lists about 140,000 clones, approximately 84% of them singletons, with 1.4% to 1.5% in the top ten. The origin of this receptor is a young man in good health and CMV-seropositive. The chain uses TRBV28 and TRBJ1-6; 7 nucleotides line up with TRBD1. The material sequenced was PBMCs. The CDR3 nucleotides read TGTGCCAGCAGTCGGGACAGACCACCCCTCCACTTT. Protein: CASSRDRPPLHF.